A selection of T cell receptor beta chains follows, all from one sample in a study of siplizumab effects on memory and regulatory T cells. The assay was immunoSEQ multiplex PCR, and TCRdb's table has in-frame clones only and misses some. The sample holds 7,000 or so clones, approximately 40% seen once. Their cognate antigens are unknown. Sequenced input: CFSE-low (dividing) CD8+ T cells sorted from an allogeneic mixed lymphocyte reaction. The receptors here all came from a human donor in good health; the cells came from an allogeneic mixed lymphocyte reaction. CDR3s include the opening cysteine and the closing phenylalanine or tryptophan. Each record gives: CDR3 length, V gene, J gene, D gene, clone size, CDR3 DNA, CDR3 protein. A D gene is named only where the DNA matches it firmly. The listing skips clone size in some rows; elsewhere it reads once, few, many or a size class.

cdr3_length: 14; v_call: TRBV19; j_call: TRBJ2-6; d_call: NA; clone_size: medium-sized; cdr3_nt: TGTGCCAGTAGTATAGGCTCTGGGGCCAACGTCCTGACTTTC; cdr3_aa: CASSIGSGANVLTF
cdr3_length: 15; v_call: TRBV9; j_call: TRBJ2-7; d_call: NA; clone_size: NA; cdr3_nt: TGTGCCAGCAGCCCTTCCTGGGGGCCCTTTTACGAGCAGTACTTC; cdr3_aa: CASSPSWGPFYEQYF
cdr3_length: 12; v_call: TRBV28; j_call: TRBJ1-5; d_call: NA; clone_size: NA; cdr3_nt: TGTGCCAGCAGTTTCGCGGGTCAGCCCCAGCATTTT; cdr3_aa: CASSFAGQPQHF
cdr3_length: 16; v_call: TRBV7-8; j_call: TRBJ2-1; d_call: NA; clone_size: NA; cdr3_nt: TGTGCCAGCAGCCCAAGGGGGTGGGCCGACTACAATGAGCAGTTCTTC; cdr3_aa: CASSPRGWADYNEQFF
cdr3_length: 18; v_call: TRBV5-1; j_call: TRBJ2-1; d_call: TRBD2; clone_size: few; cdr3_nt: TGCGCCAGCAGCCAGAACCCCGGACTAGCGGGGACCTACAATGAGCAGTTCTTC; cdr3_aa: CASSQNPGLAGTYNEQFF
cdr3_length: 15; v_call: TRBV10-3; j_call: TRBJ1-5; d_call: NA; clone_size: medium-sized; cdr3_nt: TGTGCCATCAGTGAGTCGGAATATAGCAATCAGCCCCAGCATTTT; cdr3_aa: CAISESEYSNQPQHF
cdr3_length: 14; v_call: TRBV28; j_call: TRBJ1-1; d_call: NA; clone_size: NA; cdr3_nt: TGTGCCAGCAGTCCTGTTATTCAGGGCACTGAAGCTTTCTTT; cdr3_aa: CASSPVIQGTEAFF
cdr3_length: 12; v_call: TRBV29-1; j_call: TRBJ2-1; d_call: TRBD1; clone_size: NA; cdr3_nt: TGCAGCGGAAACAGGGGGTACAATGAGCAGTTCTTC; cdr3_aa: CSGNRGYNEQFF
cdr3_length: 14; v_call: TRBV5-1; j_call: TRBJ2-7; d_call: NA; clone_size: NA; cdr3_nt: TGCGCCAGCAGCTTGGCCTCCGGTTCCTACGAGCAGTACTTC; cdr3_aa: CASSLASGSYEQYF
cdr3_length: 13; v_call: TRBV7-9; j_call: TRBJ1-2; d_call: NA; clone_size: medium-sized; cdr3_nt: TGTGCCAGCAGCGTCATGAGAGGCTATGGCTACACCTTC; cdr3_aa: CASSVMRGYGYTF
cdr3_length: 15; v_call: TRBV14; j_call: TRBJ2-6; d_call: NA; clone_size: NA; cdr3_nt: TGTGCCAGCAGCCAAGTGTCCTCTGGGGCCAACGTCCTGACTTTC; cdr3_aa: CASSQVSSGANVLTF
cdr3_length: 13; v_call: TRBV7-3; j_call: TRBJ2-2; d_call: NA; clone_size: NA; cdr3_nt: TGTGCCAGCAGCCCAACAGGGCCCGGGGAGCTGTTTTTT; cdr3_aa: CASSPTGPGELFF
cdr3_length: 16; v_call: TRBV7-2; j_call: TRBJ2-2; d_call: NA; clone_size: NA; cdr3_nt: TGTGCCAGCAGTAACGACGTGGGTTGGGGCACCGGGGAGCTGTTTTTT; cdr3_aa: CASSNDVGWGTGELFF
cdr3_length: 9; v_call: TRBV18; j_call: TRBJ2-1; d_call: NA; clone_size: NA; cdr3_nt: TGTGCCAGCTCACCTTGGCAGTTCTTC; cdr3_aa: CASSPWQFF
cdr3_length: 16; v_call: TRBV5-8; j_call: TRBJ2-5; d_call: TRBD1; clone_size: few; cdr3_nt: TGTGCCAGCAGCCCGAACAGGGGGCGCAGGCAAGAGACCCAGTACTTC; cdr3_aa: CASSPNRGRRQETQYF
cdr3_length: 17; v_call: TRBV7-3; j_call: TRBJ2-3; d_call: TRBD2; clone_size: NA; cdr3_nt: TGTGCCAGCAGCTTAAATCTGGCGGGAGGGCCCTCGGATACGCAGTATTTT; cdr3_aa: CASSLNLAGGPSDTQYF
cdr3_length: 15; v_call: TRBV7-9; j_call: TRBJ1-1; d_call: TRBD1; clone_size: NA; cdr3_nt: TGTGCCAGCAGCCAGCGACAGGGGCCGACCACTGAAGCTTTCTTT; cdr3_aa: CASSQRQGPTTEAFF
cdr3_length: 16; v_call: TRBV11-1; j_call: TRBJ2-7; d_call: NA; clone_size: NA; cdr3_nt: TGTGCCAGCAGCTTAGAGTTTGGGTCCAACCCCTACGAGCAGTACTTC; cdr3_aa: CASSLEFGSNPYEQYF
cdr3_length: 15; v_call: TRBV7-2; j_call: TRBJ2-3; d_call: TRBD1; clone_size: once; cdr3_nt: TGTGCCAGCAGCCTTACCGGGACAGCGAGTGAAACGCAGTATTTT; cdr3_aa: CASSLTGTASETQYF
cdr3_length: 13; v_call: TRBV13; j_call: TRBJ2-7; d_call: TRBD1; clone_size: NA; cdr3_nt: TGTGCCACCACCCGGGGACAGAGCTACGAGCAGTACTTC; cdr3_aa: CATTRGQSYEQYF
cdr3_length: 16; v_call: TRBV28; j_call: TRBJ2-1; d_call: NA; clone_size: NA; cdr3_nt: TGTGCCAGCAGGCCCACGGGGACAACATCCTACAATGAGCAGTTCTTC; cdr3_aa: CASRPTGTTSYNEQFF
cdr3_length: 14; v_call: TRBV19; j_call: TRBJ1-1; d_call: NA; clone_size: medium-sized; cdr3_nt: TGTGCCAGTAGTATACCCCCGGGAGGCACTGAAGCTTTCTTT; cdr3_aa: CASSIPPGGTEAFF
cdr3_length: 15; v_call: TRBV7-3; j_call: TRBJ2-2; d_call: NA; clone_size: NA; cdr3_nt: TGTGCCAGCAGCTTAAATGGGGGTAACACCGGGGAGCTGTTTTTT; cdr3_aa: CASSLNGGNTGELFF